This T cell receptor (beta chain) was identified during a study of blood T cell repertoires in COVID-19. V lost 4 bases to trimming and J lost 5 bases, with 11 bases between them. The length of the CDR3 is 13 residues. This clone was seen once. Assay used: immunoSEQ multiplex PCR; TCRdb lists only in-frame clones, some missing. The sample carries 70,000 to 100,000 clones, roughly 75% recorded once. The sequenced sample consisted of peripheral blood. The chain carries TRBV12-3 or TRBV12-4 and TRBJ1-1, with a possible D match to TRBD1 (6 bases). The sequence derives from a woman in her fifties or sixties with acute or convalescent COVID-19. CDR3 nucleotide sequence: TGTGCCAGCAGTTCCTCGACAGGTACTGAAGCTTTCTTT. It translates to CASSSSTGTEAFF.